This entry lists 28 T cell receptor beta chains sequenced from one sample in a study of blood T cells in healthy people across ages. For the second PCR, which ran for roughly 6 to 12 cycles, a sample-barcoded 5' primer and a J-beta primer mix were used. One entry per CDR3 protein results from TCRdb running MiXCR on the 5' RACE reads. The sample lists some 790,000 distinct CDR3 sequences, 29% occurring once. Input material: blood. Receptors were obtained from a woman at least 80 years old in good health.

This clonotype was detected ten times or more. CDR3 bases: TGTGCCAGCAGTTACACGAGACGGGCCTACGAGCAGTACTTC. Protein: CASSYTRRAYEQYF. The chain uses TRBV6-5 and TRBJ2-7; no clear D gene. The CDR3 sequence is 14 residues long. Looked up from germline, CDR1 is MNHEY and CDR2 is SVGAGI. V was clipped by 2 bases and J by 2 bases, with 10 bases between them.

This chain joins TRBV5-1 and TRBJ2-3; either TRBD1 or TRBD2 may fit D (5 bases each). Germline assignment: CDR1 SGHRS and CDR2 YFSETQ. The V gene lost 6 bases and the J gene lost 1 base, with 9 bases spanning the gap. The length of the CDR3 is 13 residues. This chain's CDR3 is CASMQGRTDTQYF. The DNA of the CDR3 is TGCGCCAGCATGCAGGGACGCACAGATACGCAGTATTTT. Filled out from reference TRBV5-1 and TRBJ2-3, the complete variable domain reads KAGVTQTPRYLIKTRGQQVTLSCSPISGHRSVSWYQQTPGQGLQFLFEYFSETQRNKGNFPGRFSGRQFSNSRSEMNVSTLELGDSALYLCASMQGRTDTQYFGPGTRLTVL.

This clonotype appeared many times. This rearrangement joins TRBV12-3 or TRBV12-4 to TRBJ1-2; the match to TRBD1 covers 9 bases. CDR3 length: 13 residues. After removal of 4 bases from V and 9 bases from J, the junction contained 6 bases not matched to a gene. Here the CDR3 reads CASSSWTGESYTF. The CDR3 DNA follows: TGTGCCAGCAGTTCCTGGACAGGGGAAAGCTACACCTTC.

The chain joins TRBV7-9 to TRBJ1-1; maybe TRBD1 (5 bases). Looked up from germline, CDR1 is SEHNR and CDR2 is FQNEAQ (reference sequence). The V end lost 0 bases, the J end lost 6 bases, and 17 bases lay between the germline ends. This CDR3 contains 16 residues. CDR3 DNA: TGTGCCAGCAGCTTAGCAGGGGCAGGGAATCTCGCTGAAGCTTTCTTT. Translated, it gives CASSLAGAGNLAEAFF.

This chain uses TRBV28 with TRBJ2-7; 10 bases fit TRBD2. Looked up from germline, CDR1 is MDHEN and CDR2 is SYDVKM. Trimming cost V 5 bases and J 5 bases; bases outside gene matches: 15. The CDR3 extends over 17 amino acids. The CDR3 region has the DNA TGTGCCAGCAGTACCTTTGGGGGTAGCGGGGGGATAAACGAGCAGTACTTC. Its protein product is CASSTFGGSGGINEQYF.

The V gene is TRBV7-8, the J gene TRBJ1-1; possibly TRBD1 for D (5 bases). Germline V gene data show CDR1 as SGHVS and CDR2 as FQNEAQ. The ends were cut back, 5 bases at V and 11 bases at J, with 18 bases in the middle. The CDR3 contains 13 residues. CDR3 sequence (DNA): TGTGCCAGCAGCATCGACGGGGGGTCTGGCGCTTTCTTT. Protein sequence: CASSIDGGSGAFF.

In its sample, this clonotype was seen many times. The rearrangement uses TRBV27 and TRBJ2-5; tentative D call: TRBD2 (7 bases). V lost 5 bases and J lost 4, with 17 bases in between. The CDR3 covers 15 residues. CDR1 and CDR2 (germline): MNHEY, SMNVEV (reference sequence). The CDR3 loop is CASSPRRGQIETQYF. CDR3 sequence (DNA): TGTGCCAGCAGTCCCCGGCGGGGGCAGATAGAGACCCAGTACTTC.

A remark on this clonotype: This may be a read error, as it is one base from a much larger clone. The rearrangement links TRBV14 to TRBJ2-5; 12 nucleotides match TRBD1. The J call is in doubt because the DNA end fits TRBJ2-7 better. The germline V gene encodes CDR1 SGHDN and CDR2 FVKESK. This CDR3 has 18 residues. CDR3 amino acids: CASSQDGTGGKNTYEQYF. Written as DNA, the CDR3 is TGTGCCAGCAGCCAAGATGGGACAGGGGGCAAGAATACCTACGAGCAGTACTTC.

This clonotype was seen many times. V and J are TRBV20-1 and TRBJ2-1; 9 nucleotides line up with TRBD2. This CDR3 comprises 18 residues. Looked up from germline, CDR1 is DFQATT and CDR2 is SNEGSKA (reference sequence). J was trimmed by 0 bases and V by 3 bases; bases with no gene match: 12. The CDR3 DNA reads TGCAGTGCTAGCAAAGCGGGGGGCTACTTCAGCTCCTACAATGAGCAGTTCTTC. The encoded protein is CSASKAGGYFSSYNEQFF.

This clonotype has a count of ten or more. This chain uses TRBV6-2 or TRBV6-3 with TRBJ2-4; weak D call: TRBD2 (6 bases). The germline gives CDR1 MNHEY, CDR2 SVGEGT. V shed 4 bases and J shed 0 bases, with 16 bases lying between them. This CDR3 has 17 amino acids. Here the CDR3 DNA reads TGTGCCAGCAGTTCATATCGGGACTTCCTAGCCAAAAACATTCAGTACTTC. Translated, it gives CASSSYRDFLAKNIQYF.

This clonotype was detected only a few times. The chain uses TRBV3-1 and TRBJ1-1, with D perhaps matching TRBD1 (5 bases). The CDR3 totals 13 residues. CDR1 is LGHDT and CDR2 is YNNKEL in the germline V gene (reference sequence). Trimming took 4 bases from V and 2 from J, leaving 8 bases between them. The CDR3 is CASSRGINTEAFF. The DNA of the CDR3 is TGTGCCAGCAGCCGGGGCATTAACACTGAAGCTTTCTTT.

The sample holds a few counts of this clonotype. A single base separates this from a much larger clone, so it may be a read error. V is TRBV24-1 and J is TRBJ2-3; D possibly corresponds to TRBD1 (6 bases). Germline lookup yields CDR1 KGHDR and CDR2 SFDVKD. CDR3 length equals 16 residues. CDR3 loop: CATSDFVLGQKDAQYF. CDR3 nucleotide sequence: TGTGCCACCAGTGATTTTGTGTTGGGACAAAAAGATGCGCAGTATTTT.

This chain connects TRBV20-1 to TRBJ2-5, with TRBD1 identical over 9 bases. Germline-derived CDR1 and CDR2 are DFQATT and SNEGSKA (reference sequence). After removal of 0 bases from V and 5 bases from J, the junction contained 7 bases not matched to a gene. The CDR3 runs 15 residues. The CDR3 loop reads CSARDPDRGQETQYF. Here the CDR3 DNA reads TGCAGTGCTAGAGATCCGGACAGGGGTCAGGAGACCCAGTACTTC.

This chain links TRBV11-2 with TRBJ1-6; D unresolved. The CDR3 has 17 amino acids. Between the trimmed V and J ends, which lost 5 bases and 1 base, there was a span of 15 bases. The germline V gene encodes CDR1 SGHAT and CDR2 FQNNGV. CDR3 sequence: CASSLRVGFSYNSPLHF. The CDR3 coding sequence is TGTGCCAGCAGCCTTCGGGTGGGGTTTTCCTATAATTCACCCCTCCACTTT. The variable domain in full, with the rest retrieved from reference TRBV11-2 and TRBJ1-6, is EAGVAQSPRYKIIEKRQSVAFWCNPISGHATLYWYQQILGQGPKLLIQFQNNGVVDDSQLPKDRFSAERLKGVDSTLKIQPAKLEDSAVYLCASSLRVGFSYNSPLHFGNGTRLTVT.

The chain uses TRBV2 and TRBJ2-3, with D tentatively TRBD2 (7 bases). The CDR3 loop spans 14 amino acids. Germline assignment: CDR1 SNHLY and CDR2 FYNNEI. Trimming cost V 4 bases and J 5 bases, with 13 bases left between them. The CDR3 here is CASSAGGLGDTQYF. CDR3 nucleotide sequence: TGTGCCAGCAGTGCGGGGGGCCTCGGAGATACGCAGTATTTT.

This clonotype was detected only once. As the CDR3 is not closed by the conserved phenylalanine or tryptophan, this likely results from a read error. This chain uses TRBV6-2 or TRBV6-3 with TRBJ2-5, with 7 bases matching TRBD2. The junction had 20 bases not matched to a gene; V was cut back by 5 bases and J by 11 bases. The length of the CDR3 is 16 residues. The germline CDR1 and CDR2 sequences are MNHEY and SVGEGT. The CDR3 sequence is CASSDVLGGEGNEQYV. CDR3 sequence (DNA): TGTGCCAGCAGTGACGTATTGGGCGGGGAGGGCAATGAGCAGTACGTC.

V and J are TRBV5-1 and TRBJ2-1; 8 nucleotides agree with TRBD2. CDR1 and CDR2 from the germline V gene are SGHRS and YFSETQ. The CDR3 length is 14 residues. Trimming at V came to 1 base and at J to 8 bases, leaving 5 bases not matched to a gene. DNA of the CDR3: TGCGCCAGCAGCTTGATAGCGGGGCGGGATGAGCAGTTCTTC. It codes for CASSLIAGRDEQFF.

This clonotype was counted many times. The chain couples TRBV15 to TRBJ2-7, with 10 bases matching TRBD1. The ends lost 5 bases at V and 2 bases at J; junction bases unmatched: 6. Germline V gene lookup returns CDR1 LNHNV and CDR2 YYDKDF (reference sequence). The CDR3 runs to 15 residues. CDR3 DNA: TGTGCCACCAGCGGATGGGACAGGGGAGCCTACGAGCAGTACTTC. Translating it yields CATSGWDRGAYEQYF.

This clonotype was counted at least ten times. The J gene is TRBJ2-3, the V gene TRBV4-3; 7 bases map to TRBD2. Trimming removed 0 bases from V and 3 bases from J; junction bases left unmatched: 3. Germline CDR1 is LGHNA and CDR2 is YSLEER. This CDR3 has 15 residues. CDR3 bases: TGCGCCAGCAGCCAAGACGGGGGGATGACAGATACGCAGTATTTT. Translating gives CASSQDGGMTDTQYF.

As concerns this clonotype: A much larger clone is a single base away; this may be a read error. J is TRBJ2-3 and V is TRBV7-2; the D gene is possibly TRBD2 (5 bases). The germline gives CDR1 SGHTA, CDR2 FQGNSA. There are 13 residues in the CDR3. CDR3 protein: CASGLPTILTQYF. For the CDR3, the DNA is TGTGCCAGCGGCTTACCGACTATACTCACGCAGTATTTT.

The chain couples TRBV2 to TRBJ2-4; 9 bases fit TRBD1. The better agreement between TRBJ2-7 and the DNA end casts doubt on the J call. This CDR3 is built from 12 residues. Germline CDR1 reads SNHLY; CDR2 reads FYNNEI. The CDR3 region is CASSRGQGEQYF. DNA for the CDR3: TGTGCCAGCAGTCGGGGACAGGGCGAGCAGTACTTC.

The chain joins TRBV28 to TRBJ2-5; D is unresolved. The CDR3 covers 13 residues. V was clipped by 3 bases and J by 5 bases, with 10 bases between them. CDR1 and CDR2 (germline): MDHEN, SYDVKM. Written as DNA, the CDR3 is TGTGCCAGCAGTTTTCCGTGGCCGGAGACCCAGTACTTC. Protein: CASSFPWPETQYF.

This sequence joins TRBV11-3 and TRBJ2-3; D is unclear. The CDR3 extends over 15 amino acids. The V gene's germline CDR1 is SGHNT and CDR2 YENEEA. The V end lost 2 bases, the J end lost 4 bases, and 13 bases lay between the germline ends. The CDR3 loop reads CASSLLSPLADTQYF. The CDR3 DNA reads as TGTGCCAGCAGCTTATTAAGTCCGTTGGCAGATACGCAGTATTTT.

This clonotype was picked up one time. The V gene is TRBV9, the J gene TRBJ2-2, with D perhaps matching TRBD1 or TRBD2 (5 bases each). This CDR3 comprises 15 residues. Trimming left V 3 bases short and J 4 bases short, with 13 bases between. Germline CDR1 is SGDLS and CDR2 is YYNGEE. DNA for the CDR3: TGTGCCAGCAGCGAGCAGGGACGGGGCACCGGGGAGCTGTTTTTT. Translated: CASSEQGRGTGELFF.

To note about this clonotype: With a much larger clone just one base away, this may be a read error. The chain is built from TRBV18 and TRBJ2-5; 9 bases align to TRBD1. The CDR3 is 15 amino acids. From germline, CDR1 is KGHSH and CDR2 LQKENI. CDR3 sequence: CASVRGTGQQETQCF. Here the CDR3 DNA reads TGTGCCAGCGTACGAGGGACAGGGCAACAAGAGACCCAGTGCTTC.

V and J are TRBV7-9 and TRBJ2-1, with D perhaps matching TRBD1 (5 bases). This CDR3 contains 13 residues. The V gene lost 5 bases and the J gene lost 10 bases, with 15 bases spanning the gap. Germline V gene data show CDR1 as SEHNR and CDR2 as FQNEAQ (reference sequence). CDR3 protein: CASSLGVGTEQFF. CDR3 bases: TGTGCCAGCAGCCTAGGGGTGGGCACCGAGCAGTTCTTC. Supplemented by reference TRBV7-9 and TRBJ2-1, the full variable domain reads DTGVSQNPRHKITKRGQNVTFRCDPISEHNRLYWYRQTLGQGPEFLTYFQNEAQLEKSRLLSDRFSAERPKGSFSTLEIQRTEQGDSAMYLCASSLGVGTEQFFGPGTRLTVL.

The V and J genes are TRBV20-1 and TRBJ2-4; D is ambiguous. CDR1 and CDR2 from the germline V gene are DFQATT and SNEGSKA (reference sequence). Between the trimmed V and J ends, which lost 4 bases and 4 bases, there was a span of 14 bases. The CDR3 runs to 14 residues. The CDR3 coding sequence is TGCAGTGCTAATGGCGGTAGGCTAAAAAACATTCAGTACTTC. Translation gives CSANGGRLKNIQYF.

This clonotype was seen a few times. The rearrangement links TRBV15 to TRBJ1-1; tentative D call: TRBD1 (5 bases). The CDR3 totals 13 residues. V lost 0 bases to trimming and J lost 6 bases, with 8 bases between them. CDR1 LNHNV and CDR2 YYDKDF come from the germline V gene (reference sequence). The CDR3 sequence is CATSRDDSPEAFF. CDR3 in DNA: TGTGCCACCAGCAGAGACGACAGCCCTGAAGCTTTCTTT.